These 21 T cell receptor beta chains originate from one sample sequenced in a study of blood T cell repertoires in COVID-19. The method was immunoSEQ multiplex PCR; TCRdb's version includes in-frame clones alone and lacks a portion of them. Of about 70,000 clones listed, around 86% are singletons. Specimen: peripheral blood. The receptors were sampled from a man in his 70s with active COVID-19.

The chain employs TRBV11-1 and TRBJ2-7, with TRBD2 matching 7 bases. Germline trimming cut 0 bases from V and 2 bases from J; bases unmatched to any gene: 7. The CDR3 runs 16 residues. Germline CDR1 reads SGHAT; CDR2 reads FQDESV (reference sequence). CDR3 coding DNA: TGTGCCAGCAGCTTAGCGGGGTCTAGCGGTGCCTACGAGCAGTACTTC. Translation: CASSLAGSSGAYEQYF.

The rearrangement joins TRBV19 to TRBJ1-4; the D gene is possibly TRBD1 (5 bases). Trimming removed 4 bases from V and 4 bases from J, with 7 bases in between. The CDR3 runs 13 residues. The germline V gene encodes CDR1 LNHDA and CDR2 SQIVND (reference sequence). CDR3 in DNA: TGTGCCAGTAGTACCCAGGGTAATGAAAAACTGTTTTTT. Its translation is CASSTQGNEKLFF.

The genes are TRBV3-1 (or the pseudogene TRBV3-2) and TRBJ2-1; 11 bases match TRBD2. The germline CDR1 and CDR2 sequences are LGHDT and YNNKEL (reference sequence). The trim removed 0 bases at V and 6 bases at J, leaving 4 bases unmatched. The CDR3 covers 16 residues. CDR3 in DNA: TGTGCCAGCAGCCAAGAAGGACTAGCGGGTCTCAATGAGCAGTTCTTC. It translates to CASSQEGLAGLNEQFF.

The chain employs TRBV4-3 and TRBJ2-1, with 14 bases fitting TRBD2. CDR1 is LGHNA and CDR2 is YSLEER in the germline V gene. V shed 8 bases and J 8 bases; nucleotides not matched to a gene: 2. The CDR3 totals 13 residues. The CDR3 region is CASRGLAGDEQFF. CDR3 DNA sequence: TGCGCCAGCCGGGGACTAGCGGGGGATGAGCAGTTCTTC.

The chain uses TRBV11-3 and TRBJ1-3; no clear D gene. The germline CDR1 and CDR2 sequences are SGHNT and YENEEA. The length of the CDR3 is 15 residues. V lost 5 bases, J lost 1 base, and 12 bases lay in between. The CDR3 nucleotides read TGTGCCAGCAGCCCCAGGCCCCGATCTGGAAACACCATATATTTT. Translated, it gives CASSPRPRSGNTIYF.

The table lists this clone with a few counts. The J gene is TRBJ1-6, the V gene TRBV7-9, with 7 bases fitting TRBD1. This CDR3 has 16 residues. V dropped 4 bases and J dropped 2; count of bases not matched to a gene: 5. The germline CDR1 and CDR2 sequences are SEHNR and FQNEAQ (reference sequence). The CDR3 DNA sequence: TGTGCCAGCAGCTCCGACAGGGAGACCTATAATTCACCCCTCCACTTT. Protein sequence: CASSSDRETYNSPLHF.

This chain connects TRBV24-1 to TRBJ2-5; 9 bases are a match to TRBD1. J was trimmed by 1 base and V by 4 bases; bases with no gene match: 3. Germline CDR1 reads KGHDR; CDR2 reads SFDVKD. This CDR3 is 15 amino acids long. The CDR3 loop is CATSDSGQGQETQYF. The DNA of the CDR3 is TGTGCCACCAGTGACTCGGGACAGGGCCAAGAGACCCAGTACTTC.

The chain is built from TRBV3-1 (or the pseudogene TRBV3-2) and TRBJ2-3; 9 bases are shared with TRBD2. Trimming at V came to 8 bases and at J to 7 bases, leaving 19 bases not matched to a gene. The CDR3 sequence is 17 residues long. The germline V gene encodes CDR1 LGHDT and CDR2 YNNKEL (reference sequence). As DNA, the CDR3 is TGTGCCAGCCAGAATAGCGGGAGTCCCCAAGGCCGATATACGCAGTATTTT. This codes for CASQNSGSPQGRYTQYF.

The chain combines TRBV7-3 with TRBJ1-5; 9 nucleotides align to TRBD1. After removal of 5 bases from V and 1 base from J, the junction contained 3 bases not matched to a gene. The CDR3 runs to 15 residues. Germline V lookup: CDR1 SGHTA, CDR2 FQGTGA. CDR3 protein: CASSPTGGSNQPQHF. The CDR3 DNA follows: TGTGCCAGCAGCCCGACAGGGGGGAGCAATCAGCCCCAGCATTTT. Using reference TRBV7-3 and TRBJ1-5 for the parts outside the CDR3, the full variable domain is GAGVSQTPSNKVTEKGKYVELRCDPISGHTALYWYRQSLGQGPEFLIYFQGTGAADDSGLPNDRFFAVRPEGSVSTLKIQRTERGDSAVYLCASSPTGGSNQPQHFGDGTRLSIL.

The chain combines TRBV5-1 with TRBJ2-3; the D gene is possibly TRBD2 (5 bases). The CDR3 is 16 amino acids. Trimming pared 0 bases from V and 0 bases from J, leaving 11 bases between. Germline values: CDR1 SGHRS, CDR2 YFSETQ. CDR3 protein: CASSLAGGPSTDTQYF. For the CDR3, the DNA is TGCGCCAGCAGCTTGGCCGGAGGACCCAGCACAGATACGCAGTATTTT. The full variable domain, completed using reference TRBV5-1 and TRBJ2-3, is KAGVTQTPRYLIKTRGQQVTLSCSPISGHRSVSWYQQTPGQGLQFLFEYFSETQRNKGNFPGRFSGRQFSNSRSEMNVSTLELGDSALYLCASSLAGGPSTDTQYFGPGTRLTVL.

The CDR3 here is CASSPPLGGRTQYF. DNA for the CDR3: TGTGCCAGCAGTCCACCCCTTGGCGGGCGGACGCAGTATTTT. This rearrangement joins TRBV28 to TRBJ2-3; D might be TRBD2 (5 bases). The CDR3 contains 14 residues. Looked up from germline, CDR1 is MDHEN and CDR2 is SYDVKM. Between the trimmed V and J ends, which lost 5 bases and 9 bases, there was a span of 18 bases.

V usage is TRBV7-2 and J usage is TRBJ2-2; TRBD2 matches 9 bases. Trimming removed 5 bases from V and 6 bases from J; junction bases left unmatched: 10. The CDR3 loop spans 16 amino acids. Germline lookup yields CDR1 SGHTA and CDR2 FQGNSA. The CDR3 DNA is TGTGCCAGCAGCCCCCCGGCGGGAGGGTCCGCCGGGGAGCTGTTTTTT. This translates into CASSPPAGGSAGELFF.

This clone was picked up a small number of times. V and J are TRBV7-9 and TRBJ2-5; TRBD2 matches 12 bases. CDR1 and CDR2 (germline): SEHNR, FQNEAQ (reference sequence). V was pared by 2 bases and J by 5 bases, with 12 bases of the junction left unmatched. This CDR3 has 18 amino acids. The CDR3 DNA reads as TGTGCCAGCAGCTTACCCCCCCGACTAGCGGGAGTTCGGGAGACCCAGTACTTC. Amino acid sequence: CASSLPPRLAGVRETQYF.

The J gene is TRBJ1-1, the V gene TRBV11-2; D unresolved. The V and J ends lost 4 bases and 6 bases respectively, with 15 bases between them. CDR1 is SGHAT, CDR2 FQNNGV, per germline. The CDR3 length is 14 residues. The DNA for the CDR3 is TGTGCCAGCAGCTCCACCTTGGGTCGGGCTGAAGCTTTCTTT. Translating gives CASSSTLGRAEAFF.

V usage is TRBV18 and J usage is TRBJ2-1, with TRBD2 identical over 11 bases. The CDR3 runs to 16 residues. The V gene's germline CDR1 is KGHSH and CDR2 LQKENI. The V segment lost 6 bases and the J segment 3 bases; nucleotides outside the gene matches: 7. The CDR3 bases are TGTGCCAGCTCCCCCCTTGGGACTAGCGGCTACAATGAGCAGTTCTTC. It translates to CASSPLGTSGYNEQFF.

Only one count was recorded for this clone. The same CDR3 also results from other DNA sequences found in this sample. This rearrangement joins TRBV19 to TRBJ1-5, with 10 bases identical to TRBD1. In germline, CDR1 is LNHDA, CDR2 SQIVND (reference sequence). With 4 bases clipped from V and 7 bases from J, the junction kept 4 bases outside the gene matches. CDR3 length: 14 amino acids. This CDR3 is CASSTGQGGQPQHF. The CDR3 DNA reads TGTGCCAGTAGTACCGGACAGGGGGGGCAGCCCCAGCATTTT.

This clone is classed as large (0.1 to 1%). The chain recombines TRBV28 with TRBJ2-3; 8 nucleotides align to TRBD2. The CDR3 has 17 amino acids. CDR1 is MDHEN and CDR2 is SYDVKM in the germline V gene. With 3 bases clipped from V and 1 base from J, the junction kept 9 bases outside the gene matches. CDR3 DNA sequence: TGTGCCAGCAGTTTGGAGGAGCTCGGGGGGGGCACAGATACGCAGTATTTT. The encoded protein is CASSLEELGGGTDTQYF.

The chain carries TRBV11-3 and TRBJ1-1; TRBD1 agrees at 10 bases. Germline V gene lookup returns CDR1 SGHNT and CDR2 YENEEA. Losses at the gene ends were 3 bases for V and 5 bases for J; bases not matched to a gene: 3. This CDR3 is built from 14 residues. The CDR3 DNA follows: TGTGCCAGCAGCTTGGGACAGGGGAGGACTGAAGCTTTCTTT. It yields the protein CASSLGQGRTEAFF.

This clone was seen only a few times. The chain couples TRBV7-8 to TRBJ1-6, with no clear D. V lost 0 bases to trimming and J lost 7 bases, with 7 bases between them. Germline CDR1 and CDR2: SGHVS and FQNEAQ. The length of the CDR3 is 14 residues. The CDR3 DNA reads TGTGCCAGCAGCTTAGCGCTGGGCAATTCACCCCTCCACTTT. Translated, it gives CASSLALGNSPLHF. Full variable domain (outside the CDR3, taken from reference TRBV7-8 and TRBJ1-6): GAGVSQSPRYKVAKRGQDVALRCDPISGHVSLFWYQQALGQGPEFLTYFQNEAQLDKSGLPSDRFFAERPEGSVSTLKIQRTQQEDSAVYLCASSLALGNSPLHFGNGTRLTVT.

The rearrangement uses TRBV6-5 and TRBJ1-2; D is perhaps TRBD1 (6 bases). V gave up 2 bases and J gave up 7 bases, with 11 bases separating them. Germline-derived CDR1 and CDR2 are MNHEY and SVGAGI. The CDR3 extends over 13 amino acids. Written as DNA, the CDR3 is TGTGCCAGCAGTTACCCACAGGGCCGTGGCTACACCTTC. It translates to CASSYPQGRGYTF.

This chain connects TRBV7-3 to TRBJ2-2, with D maybe TRBD1 (6 bases). The CDR3 runs 21 residues. V dropped 6 bases and J dropped 0 bases, with 29 bases sitting between them. Germline CDR1 SGHTA, CDR2 FQGTGA. CDR3: CASRQARGPARNSTNTGELFF. CDR3 in DNA: TGTGCCAGCAGACAGGCCAGGGGTCCGGCCAGGAACTCAACGAACACCGGGGAGCTGTTTTTT.